Below, one TCR beta chain is given with its context. The sample belongs to a study of tumor-infiltrating lymphocytes in localized non-small cell lung cancer. V dropped 8 bases and J dropped 3 bases, with 14 bases sitting between them. This CDR3 is built from 14 residues. CDR1 and CDR2 from the germline V gene are SNHLY and FYNNEI. TCRdb keeps only in-frame clones here, not all; method: immunoSEQ multiplex PCR. The sample comprises over 10,000 clones, 80% to 90% of which are singletons, and about 3.5% rests with the top ten. V gene TRBV2 combines with J gene TRBJ1-5; a possible D gene is TRBD1 (5 bases). This sequence originates from a human donor with non-small cell lung cancer. Material: uninvolved lung tissue not adjacent to the tumor. This CDR3 reads CASGQGNFNQPQHF. In nucleotides, the CDR3 is TGTGCCAGCGGCCAGGGAAATTTCAATCAGCCCCAGCATTTT.